This T cell receptor (beta chain) was sequenced during a study of cytomegalovirus exposure and HLA in healthy donors. The CDR3 is 14 amino acids. Trimming took off 5 bases at V and 1 base at J, with 11 bases between the two ends. Per germline, CDR1 MDHEN and CDR2 SYDVKM. It was with 60 Vbeta and 13 Jbeta primers that the PCR ran. Profiling relied on immunoSEQ multiplex PCR, and the TCRdb table lists in-frame clones only, not all of them. This table has 150,000 or so clones, 70% to 80% appearing once. Findings and limits, study-wide: The authors judged a highly shared variant cluster likely a sequencing artifact. Most CMV-associated TCR beta chains were later found to appear HLA-restricted.

On this clone itself: What it binds is unknown.

The rearrangement uses TRBV28 and TRBJ1-1; D unclear. Sequencing was carried out using PBMCs. The receptor comes from a middle-aged man in good health and CMV-seropositive. CDR3 sequence (DNA): TGTGCCAGCAGTCCCCTCGGGAGGAACACTGAAGCTTTCTTT. Translating it yields CASSPLGRNTEAFF.